This TCR beta chain was identified during a study of T cells expressing NK-cell markers. Across the whole study: Beta-chain profiling covered CD3+CD56+NKG2C+, CD3+CD56+NKG2C- and CD3+CD56-NKG2C+ sorted subsets. Study observations and caveats: The dominant NKG2C+ clonotypes represented about 1.0-7.5% of CD8+ T cells in six donors.

Germline assignment: CDR1 SGHKS and CDR2 YYEKEE (reference sequence). The CDR3 runs 14 residues. Concerning this clonotype: Its antigen is not known.

The authors generated TCR beta cDNA through 5'RACE template switching with UMIs. Each CDR3 protein gets one entry in TCRdb, which reprocessed the 5' RACE reads and gives no DNA. The repertoire table contains around 280,000 distinct CDR3 sequences. This receptor was obtained from a man aged 18-30 years in good health. J is TRBJ2-5 and V is TRBV5-5. Sequencing input: blood T cells: a sorted CD56 or NKG2C T cell subset, CD4+ or CD8+ T cells, or bulk PBMC T cells (not recorded which). The CDR3: CASSLGQAGETQYF.